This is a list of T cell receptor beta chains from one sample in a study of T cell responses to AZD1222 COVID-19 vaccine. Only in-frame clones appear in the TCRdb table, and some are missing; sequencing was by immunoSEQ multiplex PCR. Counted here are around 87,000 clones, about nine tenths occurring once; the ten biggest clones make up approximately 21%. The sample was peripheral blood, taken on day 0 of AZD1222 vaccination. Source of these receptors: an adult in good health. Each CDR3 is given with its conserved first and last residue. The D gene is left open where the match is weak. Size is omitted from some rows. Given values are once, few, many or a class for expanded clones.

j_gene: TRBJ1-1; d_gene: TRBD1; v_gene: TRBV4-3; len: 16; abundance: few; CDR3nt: TGCGCCAGCAGCCTAGGGACAGGTGGGAAGAACACTGAAGCTTTCTTT; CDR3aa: CASSLGTGGKNTEAFF
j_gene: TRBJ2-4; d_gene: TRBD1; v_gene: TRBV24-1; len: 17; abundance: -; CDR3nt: TGTGCCACCAGTGAACATACAGGGGGCGCCGGCAAAAACATTCAGTACTTC; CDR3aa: CATSEHTGGAGKNIQYF
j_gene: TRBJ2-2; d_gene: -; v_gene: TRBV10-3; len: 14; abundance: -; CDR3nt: TGTGCCATCGGAGGACTGATTTTCGGCGGGGAGCTGTTTTTT; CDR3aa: CAIGGLIFGGELFF
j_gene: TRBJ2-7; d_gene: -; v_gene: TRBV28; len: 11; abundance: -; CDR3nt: TGTGCCAGCAGTCTCGGCCGGGAGCAGTACTTC; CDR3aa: CASSLGREQYF
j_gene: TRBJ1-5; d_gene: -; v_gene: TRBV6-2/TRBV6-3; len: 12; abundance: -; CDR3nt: TGTGCCAGCAGCACCACCTATCAGCCCCAGCATTTT; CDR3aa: CASSTTYQPQHF
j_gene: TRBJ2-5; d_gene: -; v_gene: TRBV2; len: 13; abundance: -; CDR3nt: TGTGCCAGCAGTGAACTGGGGGAAGAGACCCAGTACTTC; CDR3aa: CASSELGEETQYF
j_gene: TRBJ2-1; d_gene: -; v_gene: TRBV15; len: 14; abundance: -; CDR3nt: TGTGCCACCAGAAGACAGAATCCCTACAATGAGCAGTTCTTC; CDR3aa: CATRRQNPYNEQFF
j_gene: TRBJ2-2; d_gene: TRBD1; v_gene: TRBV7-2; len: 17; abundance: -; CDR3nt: TGTGCCAGCAGAAGCCGGTCCGGGACAGGGGTGTCCGGGGAGCTGTTTTTT; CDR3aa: CASRSRSGTGVSGELFF
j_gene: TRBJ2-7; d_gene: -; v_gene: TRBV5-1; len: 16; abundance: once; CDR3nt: TGCGCCAGCAGCTGGGGGAGACAGGCGAATGACTACGAGCAGTACTTC; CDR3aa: CASSWGRQANDYEQYF
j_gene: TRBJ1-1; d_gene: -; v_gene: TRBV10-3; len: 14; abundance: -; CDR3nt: TGTGCCATCAGCCCCCGGGGAGATGGTACTGAAGCTTTCTTT; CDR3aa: CAISPRGDGTEAFF
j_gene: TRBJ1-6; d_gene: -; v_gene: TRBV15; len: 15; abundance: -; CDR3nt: TGTGCCACCAGCCTCGGAGGTACTCGCAATTCACCCCTCCACTTT; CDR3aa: CATSLGGTRNSPLHF
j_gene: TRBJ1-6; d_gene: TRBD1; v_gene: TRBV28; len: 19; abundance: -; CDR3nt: TGTGCCAGCAGTTTATACGGACAGGGGGGGGAGGTGGCTAATTCACCCCTCCACTTT; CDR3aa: CASSLYGQGGEVANSPLHF
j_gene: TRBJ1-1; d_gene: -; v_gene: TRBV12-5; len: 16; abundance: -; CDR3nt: TGTGCTAGTGGTTTGGTACGGAACCTTGCCCGCGTTGAAGCTTTCTTT; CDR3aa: CASGLVRNLARVEAFF
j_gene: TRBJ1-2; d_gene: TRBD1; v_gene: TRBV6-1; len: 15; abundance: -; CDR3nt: TGTGCCAGCAGTGAAAGGGACAGGGTTAACTATGGCTACACCTTC; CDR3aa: CASSERDRVNYGYTF
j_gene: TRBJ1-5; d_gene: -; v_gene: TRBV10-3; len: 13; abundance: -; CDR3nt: TGTGCCATCAGTGGGGACGGAGATCAGCCCCAGCATTTT; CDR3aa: CAISGDGDQPQHF
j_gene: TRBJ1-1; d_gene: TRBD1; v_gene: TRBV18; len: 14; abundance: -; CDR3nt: TGTGCCAGCTCCCTGACAGGGAAGAGCACTGAAGCTTTCTTT; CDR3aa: CASSLTGKSTEAFF
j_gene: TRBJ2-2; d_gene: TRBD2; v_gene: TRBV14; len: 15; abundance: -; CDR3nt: TGTGCCAGCAGCCAAGCCTGGGGGGGCACCGGGGAGCTGTTTTTT; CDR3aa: CASSQAWGGTGELFF
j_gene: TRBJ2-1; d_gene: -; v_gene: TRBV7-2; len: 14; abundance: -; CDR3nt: TGTGCCAGCAGCTTAGGATCTGGGGCTGTTGAGCAGTTCTTC; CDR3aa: CASSLGSGAVEQFF
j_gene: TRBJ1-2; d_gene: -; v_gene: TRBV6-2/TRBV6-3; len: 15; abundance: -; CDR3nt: TGTGCCAGCAGTTACTCGGGGAGGATGTCCGGTGGCTACACCTTC; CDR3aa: CASSYSGRMSGGYTF
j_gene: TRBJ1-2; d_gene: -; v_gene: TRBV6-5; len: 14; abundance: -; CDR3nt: TGTGCCAGCAAACGGGGCGAAGGATCCTATGGCTACACCTTC; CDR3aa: CASKRGEGSYGYTF
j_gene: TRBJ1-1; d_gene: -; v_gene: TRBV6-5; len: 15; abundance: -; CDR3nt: TGTGCCAGCAGTTATTGGGGGCAGGGCAACACTGAAGCTTTCTTT; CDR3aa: CASSYWGQGNTEAFF
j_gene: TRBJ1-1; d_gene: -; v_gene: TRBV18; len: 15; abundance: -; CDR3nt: TGTGCCAGCTCACCTGACCAGGGCCGTTACACTGAAGCTTTCTTT; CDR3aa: CASSPDQGRYTEAFF
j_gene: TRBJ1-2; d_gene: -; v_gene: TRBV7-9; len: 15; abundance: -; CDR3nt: TGTGCCAGCAGCCCGGAGTGGACCACTAACTATGGCTACACCTTC; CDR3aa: CASSPEWTTNYGYTF
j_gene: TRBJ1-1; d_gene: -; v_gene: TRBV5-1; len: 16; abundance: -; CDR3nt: TGCGCCAGCAGCGCCGAAACATTCTCAAAGAACACTGAAGCTTTCTTT; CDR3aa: CASSAETFSKNTEAFF
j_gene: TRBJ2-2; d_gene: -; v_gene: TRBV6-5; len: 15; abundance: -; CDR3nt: TGTGCCAGCAGGGGGGGGACAGCGAACACCGGGGAGCTGTTTTTT; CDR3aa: CASRGGTANTGELFF
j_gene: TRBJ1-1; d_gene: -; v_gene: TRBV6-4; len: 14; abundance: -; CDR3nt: TGTGCCAGCAGTGACGGGGCGGGGAACACTGAAGCTTTCTTT; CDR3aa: CASSDGAGNTEAFF
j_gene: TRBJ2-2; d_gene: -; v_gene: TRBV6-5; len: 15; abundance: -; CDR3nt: TGTGCCAGCAGACTACTCCGGGACTTCACCGGGGAGCTGTTTTTT; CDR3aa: CASRLLRDFTGELFF
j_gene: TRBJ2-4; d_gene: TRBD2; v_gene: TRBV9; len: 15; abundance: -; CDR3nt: TGTGCCAGCAGCGCGGCGGGGGGTAGCGGAGTAATTCAGTACTTC; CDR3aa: CASSAAGGSGVIQYF
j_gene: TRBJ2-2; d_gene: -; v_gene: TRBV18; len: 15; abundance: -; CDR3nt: TGTGCCAGCTCGGCTGACGGAACTAACACCGGGGAGCTGTTTTTT; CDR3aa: CASSADGTNTGELFF
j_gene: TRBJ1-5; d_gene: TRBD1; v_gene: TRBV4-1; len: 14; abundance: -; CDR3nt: TGCGCCAGCAGCCCCGGGACAGGGTTTCAGCCCCAGCATTTT; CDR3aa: CASSPGTGFQPQHF
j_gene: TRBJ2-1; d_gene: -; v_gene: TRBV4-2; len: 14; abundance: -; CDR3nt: TGTGCCAGCAGCCAAGAGTTGGGGTTAAATGAGCAGTTCTTC; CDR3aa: CASSQELGLNEQFF